Presented here are 29 T cell receptor beta chains from one specimen sequenced in a study of blood T cell repertoires in COVID-19. Data came from immunoSEQ multiplex PCR; TCRdb stores just in-frame clones and leaves some out. Of approximately 450,000 clones in the sample, approximately 90% are singletons; the top ten hold around 1.1%. The sample consisted of PBMCs or T cells enriched from blood (not recorded which). These receptors were obtained from a young man who had recovered from COVID-19.

V is TRBV11-2 and J is TRBJ2-3; 9 positions agree with TRBD2. There are 15 residues in the CDR3. CDR1 is SGHAT, CDR2 FQNNGV, per germline. Unmatched junction bases numbered 9, after V lost 7 bases and J lost 4 bases. The CDR3 loop reads CASTLALAGADTQYF. The CDR3, as DNA: TGTGCCAGCACCTTGGCGTTAGCGGGAGCAGATACGCAGTATTTT.

The V gene is TRBV28, the J gene TRBJ1-1; D may be TRBD1 (6 bases). V lost 3 bases to trimming and J lost 4 bases, with 15 bases between them. Germline V CDR1 and CDR2: MDHEN, SYDVKM. This CDR3 spans 15 amino acids. CDR3 protein: CASSFRGIPGTEAFF. In nucleotides, the CDR3 is TGTGCCAGCAGTTTTAGGGGGATTCCGGGCACTGAAGCTTTCTTT.

This clone was observed once. The chain has TRBV5-4 and TRBJ1-5, with a tentative D call TRBD1 (5 bases). The germline V gene has CDR1 SGHNT and CDR2 YYREEE (reference sequence). Deletions cut 0 bases from V and 4 bases from J, with 5 bases between. This CDR3 is built from 13 residues. CDR3 in amino acids: CASSLAGNQPQHF. The CDR3 DNA reads TGTGCCAGCAGCTTGGCAGGGAATCAGCCCCAGCATTTT.

A word on this clone: One end of the junction fails to match germline, which may point to a read error. The rearrangement joins TRBV7-8 to TRBJ2-7; D call uncertain. CDR3 length: 12 residues. Germline V gene data show CDR1 as SGHVS and CDR2 as FQNEAQ. Written as DNA, the CDR3 is TGTGCCAGCAGCTTCCCATCGTCCGAGCGGTACTTC. This sequence encodes CASSFPSSERYF.

Comments on this clone: At one end, the junction sequence differs from germline, possibly due to a read error. The chain employs TRBV9 and TRBJ2-1; no firm D call. The CDR3 contains 14 residues. Germline CDR1 and CDR2: SGDLS and YYNGEE. The CDR3 DNA reads TGTGCCAGCAGCCCCGGAGACTCCAACAATGAGCAGTTCTTC. Amino acids: CASSPGDSNNEQFF.

V and J are TRBV19 and TRBJ2-2, with 11 bases that match TRBD2. Germline V CDR1 and CDR2: LNHDA, SQIVND (reference sequence). V dropped 5 bases and J dropped 5; count of bases not matched to a gene: 4. This CDR3 spans 15 amino acids. CDR3 protein: CASSPTSGITGELFF. CDR3 nucleotide sequence: TGTGCCAGTAGTCCGACTAGCGGGATTACCGGGGAGCTGTTTTTT.

The rearrangement joins TRBV28 to TRBJ1-1, with D uncertain. Trimming shortened V by 5 bases and J by 10 bases, and 11 bases separated the two germline ends. The V gene's germline CDR1 is MDHEN and CDR2 SYDVKM. The CDR3 totals 11 residues. CDR3 loop: CASSVGERAFF. The CDR3 nucleotides are TGTGCCAGCAGTGTGGGCGAGAGAGCTTTCTTT.

The chain recombines TRBV15 with TRBJ1-2, with 8 positions matching TRBD1. The CDR3 covers 15 residues. V shed 1 base, J shed 3 bases, and the junction held 4 bases outside the gene matches. The germline V gene encodes CDR1 LNHNV and CDR2 YYDKDF (reference sequence). The DNA of the CDR3 is TGTGCCACCAGCAGAGCTCAGGGGGCAGACTATGGCTACACCTTC. The encoded protein is CATSRAQGADYGYTF.

This chain joins TRBV6-5 and TRBJ2-7, with TRBD1 matching 9 bases. There are 15 residues in the CDR3. Germline values: CDR1 MNHEY, CDR2 SVGAGI. Unmatched junction bases numbered 6, after V lost 0 bases and J lost 6 bases. The CDR3 protein is CASSYSGQGSREQYF. As DNA, the CDR3 is TGTGCCAGCAGTTACTCCGGACAGGGGAGTCGCGAGCAGTACTTC.

V and J are TRBV7-2 and TRBJ1-2; perhaps TRBD1 as D (6 bases). Germline lookup yields CDR1 SGHTA and CDR2 FQGNSA. This CDR3 has 14 amino acids. V was shortened by 5 bases and J by 4 bases, with 14 bases between the two germline ends. DNA of the CDR3: TGTGCCAGCAGCGCCCGCAGGGGTACCTATGGCTACACCTTC. Encoded protein: CASSARRGTYGYTF.

The V and J genes are TRBV28 and TRBJ2-7, with 13 bases matching TRBD2. Germline assignment: CDR1 MDHEN and CDR2 SYDVKM. Trimming at V came to 6 bases and at J to 5 bases, leaving 7 bases not matched to a gene. The CDR3 is made up of 15 amino acids. The CDR3 protein is CASSRLAGGRDEQYF. The DNA for the CDR3 is TGTGCCAGCAGCCGACTAGCGGGAGGACGGGACGAGCAGTACTTC.

This rearrangement joins TRBV18 to TRBJ2-5; 10 bases fit TRBD1. This CDR3 spans 13 amino acids. The trim removed 1 base at V and 7 bases at J, leaving 0 bases unmatched. Germline V CDR1 and CDR2: KGHSH, LQKENI. The CDR3: CASSPRDRGTQYF. Written as DNA, the CDR3 is TGTGCCAGCTCACCACGGGACAGGGGGACCCAGTACTTC.

CDR3 in amino acids: CASRVGQTSGNTIYF. CDR3 in DNA: TGTGCCAGCAGGGTAGGACAGACCTCTGGAAACACCATATATTTT. J is TRBJ1-3 and V is TRBV2; a possible D gene is TRBD1 (6 bases). With 6 bases removed from V and 0 bases from J, the gap between germline ends came to 12 bases. The CDR3 totals 15 residues. Germline V gives CDR1 SNHLY, CDR2 FYNNEI.

The chain carries TRBV30 and TRBJ1-2; D remains unclear. With 2 bases removed from V and 2 bases from J, the gap between germline ends came to 6 bases. There are 12 residues in the CDR3. CDR1 is GTSNPN, CDR2 SVGIG, per germline (reference sequence). CDR3 residues: CAWSRGNYGYTF. The CDR3 DNA reads TGTGCCTGGAGTAGAGGGAACTATGGCTACACCTTC.

V is TRBV19 and J is TRBJ2-4, with 7 bases identical to TRBD1. This CDR3 region has 18 residues. V gave up 3 bases and J gave up 0 bases; unmatched junction bases: 11. CDR1 is LNHDA and CDR2 is SQIVND in the germline V gene (reference sequence). CDR3 loop: CASSMNRGRALAKNIQYF. In DNA, the CDR3 is TGTGCCAGTAGTATGAACAGGGGTAGGGCCCTAGCCAAAAACATTCAGTACTTC.

The V call is TRBV20-1, the J call TRBJ2-3; weak D call: TRBD2 (6 bases). The germline V gene encodes CDR1 DFQATT and CDR2 SNEGSKA (reference sequence). This CDR3 has 13 amino acids. Trimming shortened V by 3 bases and J by 4 bases, and 11 bases separated the two germline ends. The CDR3 DNA reads as TGCAGTGCTAGTTCCGGCGGGGCAGATACGCAGTATTTT. Translating gives CSASSGGADTQYF.

The sample holds one count of this clone. The J gene is TRBJ2-7, the V gene TRBV27; the match to TRBD1 covers 9 bases. There are 12 residues in the CDR3. V was clipped by 6 bases and J by 7 bases; unmatched bases: 4. Germline-derived CDR1 and CDR2 are MNHEY and SMNVEV (reference sequence). CDR3 DNA sequence: TGTGCCAGCAGGGGGACAGGGAGGGAGCAGTACTTC. Encoded protein: CASRGTGREQYF.

This clone was picked up a small number of times. The chain couples TRBV19 to TRBJ2-7; D unclear. V lost 3 bases and J lost 1, with 13 bases in between. CDR1 is LNHDA and CDR2 is SQIVND in the germline V gene (reference sequence). The length of the CDR3 is 15 residues. CDR3 sequence (DNA): TGTGCCAGTAGTATCGGCCCAGGCCGATCCTACGAGCAGTACTTC. This encodes CASSIGPGRSYEQYF.

The gene calls are TRBV11-2 and TRBJ2-3; no firm D call. This CDR3 region has 14 residues. CDR1 is SGHAT and CDR2 is FQNNGV in the germline V gene. V was cut by 5 bases and J by 0 bases, with 9 bases left in between. This chain's CDR3 is CASSPWPSTDTQYF. The CDR3 DNA is TGTGCCAGCAGCCCATGGCCGAGCACAGATACGCAGTATTTT.

The rearrangement links TRBV5-1 to TRBJ2-1; no clear D gene. Germline V gene sequence: CDR1 SGHRS, CDR2 YFSETQ. Deletions cut 0 bases from V and 3 bases from J, with 10 bases between. This CDR3 region has 15 residues. The CDR3 nucleotides read TGCGCCAGCAGCTTGGTCGGGTCAAACTACAATGAGCAGTTCTTC. As protein: CASSLVGSNYNEQFF.

The chain combines TRBV3-1 (or the pseudogene TRBV3-2) with TRBJ2-7; unclear D gene. The CDR3 is 13 amino acids. Germline loops: CDR1 LGHDT, CDR2 YNNKEL (reference sequence). Trimming cost V 4 bases and J 4 bases, with 11 bases left between them. For the CDR3, the DNA is TGTGCCAGCAGCCCCTTCCAGACTTACGAGCAGTACTTC. Amino acids: CASSPFQTYEQYF.

The V call is TRBV12-3 or TRBV12-4, the J call TRBJ2-1; 11 nucleotides line up with TRBD1. This CDR3 spans 13 amino acids. The V segment lost 8 bases and the J segment 7 bases; nucleotides outside the gene matches: 4. The chain's CDR3 is CASGTGGWNEQFF. DNA for the CDR3: TGTGCCAGCGGGACAGGGGGTTGGAATGAGCAGTTCTTC.

The sample holds one count of this clone. The chain recombines TRBV2 with TRBJ1-3, with TRBD1 identical over 9 bases. V dropped 6 bases and J dropped 0; count of bases not matched to a gene: 6. CDR3 length equals 16 residues. Looked up from germline, CDR1 is SNHLY and CDR2 is FYNNEI. The CDR3 is CASRHRGRNSGNTIYF. The CDR3 DNA reads TGTGCCAGCAGGCACAGGGGGCGAAACTCTGGAAACACCATATATTTT.

This chain joins TRBV29-1 and TRBJ2-1, with 7 bases that match TRBD2. V was pared by 8 bases and J by 9 bases, with 7 bases of the junction left unmatched. In germline, CDR1 is SQVTM, CDR2 ANQGSEA. The CDR3 runs to 11 residues. CDR3 region: CSSTAGPEQFF. In DNA form, the CDR3 reads TGCAGCTCTACAGCGGGACCTGAGCAGTTCTTC.

This chain links TRBV5-4 with TRBJ1-1, with 8 nucleotides matching TRBD1. Germline loops: CDR1 SGHNT, CDR2 YYREEE (reference sequence). V lost 4 bases to trimming and J lost 11 bases; unmatched junction nucleotides: 7. The CDR3 extends over 12 amino acids. CDR3 in DNA: TGTGCCAGCAGCCCGGGACAGGAGCGCGCTTTCTTT. This sequence encodes CASSPGQERAFF.

The rearrangement links TRBV7-2 to TRBJ2-1; D perhaps matches TRBD2 (5 bases). The germline CDR1 and CDR2 sequences are SGHTA and FQGNSA. The V gene lost 5 bases and the J gene lost 5 bases, with 16 bases spanning the gap. There are 15 residues in the CDR3. CDR3 region: CASSPYHSAHNEQFF. The CDR3 nucleotides read TGTGCCAGCAGCCCATATCATAGCGCTCACAATGAGCAGTTCTTC.

The chain uses TRBV2 and TRBJ2-7, with 13 bases lining up with TRBD2. J was trimmed by 5 bases and V by 5 bases; bases with no gene match: 6. The CDR3 runs to 15 residues. Germline V gives CDR1 SNHLY, CDR2 FYNNEI. The CDR3 nucleotides read TGTGCCAGCAGTTTACTAGCGGGAGGGCCCCACGAGCAGTACTTC. Protein product: CASSLLAGGPHEQYF.

This chain uses TRBV5-4 with TRBJ2-7, with 9 nucleotides matching TRBD2. CDR3 length equals 15 residues. CDR1 and CDR2 from the germline V gene are SGHNT and YYREEE (reference sequence). V shed 2 bases, J shed 2 bases, and the junction held 5 bases outside the gene matches. The CDR3 DNA reads TGTGCCAGCAGCTTTATCACTAGCGGGCCCTACGAGCAGTACTTC. This encodes CASSFITSGPYEQYF.

The chain joins TRBV29-1 to TRBJ2-1; the match to TRBD1 covers 12 bases. With V trimmed by 2 bases and J by 7 bases, 6 bases remained unmatched. The CDR3 totals 15 residues. Germline V lookup: CDR1 SQVTM, CDR2 ANQGSEA. DNA for the CDR3: TGCAGCGTTGAAACAGGGGACAGGGGGCTTAATGAGCAGTTCTTC. It yields the protein CSVETGDRGLNEQFF.